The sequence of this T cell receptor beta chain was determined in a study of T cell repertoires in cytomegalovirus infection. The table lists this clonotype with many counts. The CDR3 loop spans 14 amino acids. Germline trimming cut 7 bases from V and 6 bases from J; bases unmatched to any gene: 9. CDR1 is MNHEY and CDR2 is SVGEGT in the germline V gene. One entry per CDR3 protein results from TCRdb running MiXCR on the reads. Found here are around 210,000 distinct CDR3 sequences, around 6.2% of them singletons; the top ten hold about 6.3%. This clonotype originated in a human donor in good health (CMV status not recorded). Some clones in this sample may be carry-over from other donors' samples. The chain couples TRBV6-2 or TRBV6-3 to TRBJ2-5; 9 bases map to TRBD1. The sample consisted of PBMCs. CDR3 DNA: TGTGCCAGCACCGAACCGGGACAGGGACAGACCCAGTACTTC. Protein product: CASTEPGQGQTQYF.